One sample yielded the 32 T cell receptor beta chains listed below, sequenced in a study of human T cells and chemical hapten exposure. TCRdb passed the RACE reads through MiXCR, listing each CDR3 protein once. This sample has about 340,000 distinct CDR3 sequences, with about 7% found just once. Time point noted: patch test 1, 2 weeks after DPC sensitization. Treatment: therapeutic diphenylcyclopropenone sensitization with weekly scalp DPC. Sample: whole blood, taken in connection with sensitization to the hapten diphenylcyclopropenone (DPC). The receptors were gathered from a woman under 30 with alopecia areata. Some clones in this sample may be carry-over from other donors' samples.

About this clonotype itself: This sequence may be a read error, since a much larger clone differs from it by one base. The chain combines TRBV7-2 with TRBJ1-5, with D possibly being TRBD1 (5 bases). Germline V gene lookup returns CDR1 SGHTA and CDR2 FQGNSA. This CDR3 comprises 12 residues. The CDR3: CAGSLDSQPQHF. CDR3 in DNA: TGTGCCGGCAGCTTAGACAGTCAGCCCCAGCATTTT.

This clonotype was counted only a few times. This chain uses TRBV13 with TRBJ1-1; the match to TRBD1 covers 7 bases. CDR1 is PRHDT, CDR2 FYEKMQ, per germline (reference sequence). CDR3 length equals 14 residues. Germline trimming cut 1 base from V and 5 bases from J; bases unmatched to any gene: 4. CDR3 coding DNA: TGTGCCAGCAGCTTAGACGGCAGGGGGACTGAAGCTTTCTTT. Its translation is CASSLDGRGTEAFF.

A few counts support this clonotype. The chain has TRBV6-1 and TRBJ2-3, with D unresolved. CDR3 length: 14 amino acids. The germline V gene has CDR1 MNHNS and CDR2 SASEGT. V lost 7 bases, J lost 0 bases, and 11 bases lay in between. CDR3 protein: CASIASWSTDTQYF. The CDR3, as DNA: TGTGCCAGCATCGCATCTTGGAGCACAGATACGCAGTATTTT.

This clonotype was found a few times. This sequence joins TRBV5-5 and TRBJ2-1, with 8 bases that match TRBD1. Unmatched junction bases numbered 6, after V lost 1 base and J lost 6 bases. The CDR3 runs 15 residues. CDR1 and CDR2 from the germline V gene are SGHKS and YYEKEE (reference sequence). This chain's CDR3 is CASSLTVTGVNEQFF. In DNA, the CDR3 is TGTGCCAGCAGCTTGACTGTGACAGGGGTCAATGAGCAGTTCTTC.

This clonotype was counted ten times or more. The CDR3 DNA is TGCAGCGTTGAAGGGGAGGAGACCCAGTACTTC. It codes for CSVEGEETQYF. The chain couples TRBV29-1 to TRBJ2-5, with a possible D match to TRBD2 (5 bases). This CDR3 has 11 amino acids. The germline V and J ends were trimmed by 1 base and 5 bases, with 5 bases remaining between them. In germline, CDR1 is SQVTM, CDR2 ANQGSEA.

There are many counts of this clonotype. The gene calls are TRBV6-2 or TRBV6-3 and TRBJ1-5; no clear D gene. Trimming removed 0 bases from V and 4 bases from J, with 4 bases in between. Germline loops: CDR1 MNHEY, CDR2 SVGEGT. CDR3 length: 13 amino acids. The CDR3 sequence: CASSYSRNQPQHF. DNA for the CDR3: TGTGCCAGCAGTTACTCGCGGAATCAGCCCCAGCATTTT.

Only a few counts were recorded for this clonotype. The chain recombines TRBV5-1 with TRBJ1-2, with no clear D. Per the germline V gene, CDR1 is SGHRS and CDR2 is YFSETQ. The CDR3 runs 13 residues. The V end lost 1 base, the J end lost 10 bases, and 14 bases lay between the germline ends. The CDR3 reads CASSLTEGVIYTF. The CDR3 region has the DNA TGCGCCAGCAGCTTGACGGAGGGCGTAATCTACACCTTC.

This clonotype came up many times. The chain is built from TRBV28 and TRBJ2-1; the D is unclear. The CDR3 spans 15 residues. V gave up 2 bases and J gave up 6 bases, with 14 bases separating them. CDR1 MDHEN and CDR2 SYDVKM come from the germline V gene. As DNA, the CDR3 is TGTGCCAGCAGTTTACCCTCCGACATCTCCAATGAGCAGTTCTTC. This gives the protein CASSLPSDISNEQFF.

The chain is built from TRBV27 and TRBJ2-5; TRBD1 might be the D (6 bases). This CDR3 contains 15 residues. The V gene's germline CDR1 is MNHEY and CDR2 SMNVEV (reference sequence). Trimming left V 3 bases short and J 4 bases short, with 15 bases between. The CDR3 sequence is CASSFLPGHGETQYF. DNA for the CDR3: TGTGCCAGCAGTTTCTTACCGGGACATGGAGAGACCCAGTACTTC.

The gene calls are TRBV28 and TRBJ1-6; maybe TRBD1 (5 bases). CDR1 is MDHEN, CDR2 SYDVKM, per germline. Trimming shortened V by 5 bases and J by 5 bases, and 16 bases separated the two germline ends. This CDR3 is built from 16 residues. The CDR3 is CASSNGPGLHNSPLHF. The CDR3 region has the DNA TGTGCCAGCAGTAACGGACCGGGGCTACATAATTCACCCCTCCACTTT.

This clonotype turned up a few times. The J gene is TRBJ1-4, the V gene TRBV6-1, with D tentatively TRBD1 (5 bases). The CDR3 has 16 amino acids. V was clipped by 3 bases and J by 2 bases, with 13 bases between them. Germline V gene sequence: CDR1 MNHNS, CDR2 SASEGT. As DNA, the CDR3 is TGTGCCAGCAGTGATAGGGGTGGAGCGACTAATGAAAAACTGTTTTTT. Protein product: CASSDRGGATNEKLFF.

This clonotype occurred many times. The chain is built from TRBV7-2 and TRBJ2-6; D unclear. Germline values: CDR1 SGHTA, CDR2 FQGNSA. Deletions cut 6 bases from V and 4 bases from J, with 16 bases between. The CDR3 covers 16 residues. The CDR3 DNA is TGTGCCAGCAGTCGACGACCGGTCGCGGGGGCCAACGTCCTGACTTTC. This gives the protein CASSRRPVAGANVLTF.

The chain combines TRBV29-1 with TRBJ1-5, with D tentatively TRBD1 (5 bases). The CDR3 has 13 residues. In germline, CDR1 is SQVTM, CDR2 ANQGSEA. V shed 6 bases and J shed 7 bases, with 16 bases lying between them. CDR3 DNA: TGCAGCGTCGAGGTCCAGGGTGGACAGCCCCAGCATTTT. Translation: CSVEVQGGQPQHF.

The chain uses TRBV3-1 and TRBJ2-3; D gene ambiguous. Germline CDR1 is LGHDT and CDR2 is YNNKEL (reference sequence). Trimming removed 4 bases at V and 10 bases at J, with 15 bases between. The CDR3 length is 13 residues. The CDR3 region is CASSPWPPAAQYF. CDR3 nucleotide sequence: TGTGCCAGCAGCCCCTGGCCTCCGGCGGCGCAGTATTTT.

This clonotype was detected a few times. This chain uses TRBV5-1 with TRBJ1-4; D is uncertain. Germline V gene sequence: CDR1 SGHRS, CDR2 YFSETQ. The CDR3 has 12 amino acids. Trimming removed 6 bases from V and 3 bases from J, with 6 bases in between. The CDR3 is CASKTSNEKLFF. CDR3 DNA sequence: TGCGCCAGCAAAACATCTAATGAAAAACTGTTTTTT.

This sequence joins TRBV9 and TRBJ1-1; D is perhaps TRBD1 (5 bases). This CDR3 is built from 14 residues. Trimming pared 2 bases from V and 2 bases from J, leaving 10 bases between. Germline-derived CDR1 and CDR2 are SGDLS and YYNGEE. The CDR3 DNA reads as TGTGCCAGCAGCGTTGACAGCTTAAACACTGAAGCTTTCTTT. It translates to CASSVDSLNTEAFF.

The rearrangement links TRBV20-1 to TRBJ1-5, with TRBD1 matching over 7 bases. V lost 6 bases and J lost 4; bases outside the gene matches: 6. The CDR3 loop spans 13 amino acids. Germline V CDR1 and CDR2: DFQATT, SNEGSKA (reference sequence). The CDR3 here is CSAKGTVNQPQHF. CDR3 bases: TGCAGTGCGAAGGGGACAGTGAATCAGCCCCAGCATTTT.

V and J are TRBV18 and TRBJ2-7; tentative D call: TRBD1 (6 bases). CDR1 and CDR2 from the germline V gene are KGHSH and LQKENI. The ends were cut back, 3 bases at V and 0 bases at J, with 12 bases in the middle. This CDR3 has 15 residues. Here the CDR3 DNA reads TGTGCCAGCTCACCCCAGACAGGTAGCTCCTACGAGCAGTACTTC. It yields the protein CASSPQTGSSYEQYF.

V is TRBV11-2 and J is TRBJ1-6; no clear D gene. Looked up from germline, CDR1 is SGHAT and CDR2 is FQNNGV. This CDR3 comprises 16 residues. V lost 3 bases, J lost 0 bases, and 9 bases lay in between. The CDR3 nucleotides read TGTGCCAGCAGCTTTTCCGACTTCTCCTATAATTCACCCCTCCACTTT. This encodes CASSFSDFSYNSPLHF.

This clonotype was recorded many times. The V gene is TRBV6-2 or TRBV6-3, the J gene TRBJ2-1; weak D call: TRBD2 (7 bases). The CDR3 length is 15 residues. CDR1 and CDR2 (germline): MNHEY, SVGEGT. V lost 3 bases to trimming and J lost 4 bases, with 13 bases between them. CDR3 coding DNA: TGTGCCAGCAGTTATGGGGGGGCCCATTACAATGAGCAGTTCTTC. It is translated as CASSYGGAHYNEQFF.

The CDR3: CASKRTGSNEKLFF. CDR3 coding DNA: TGTGCCAGTAAGCGTACAGGGTCTAATGAAAAACTGTTTTTT. The rearrangement links TRBV2 to TRBJ1-4, with D possibly being TRBD1 (6 bases). Germline assignment: CDR1 SNHLY and CDR2 FYNNEI. The CDR3 runs 14 residues. V dropped 9 bases and J dropped 3 bases, with 14 bases sitting between them. The variable domain in full, with the rest retrieved from reference TRBV2 and TRBJ1-4, is EPEVTQTPSHQVTQMGQEVILRCVPISNHLYFYWYRQILGQKVEFLVSFYNNEISEKSEIFDDQFSVERPDGSNFTLKIRSTKLEDSAMYFCASKRTGSNEKLFFGSGTQLSVL.

The V call is TRBV7-2, the J call TRBJ1-1; D uncertain. Germline V CDR1 and CDR2: SGHTA, FQGNSA. There are 15 residues in the CDR3. The germline V and J ends were trimmed by 3 bases and 6 bases, with 17 bases remaining between them. The DNA of the CDR3 is TGTGCCAGCAGCTTGATTGGCCCTTTTGAGGCTGAAGCTTTCTTT. Its translation is CASSLIGPFEAEAFF.

The chain joins TRBV11-1 to TRBJ2-7; 8 bases fit TRBD2. With V trimmed by 5 bases and J by 4 bases, 7 bases remained unmatched. The CDR3 is made up of 14 amino acids. Germline CDR1 is SGHAT and CDR2 is FQDESV (reference sequence). This CDR3 reads CASSEAGADYEQYF. In DNA form, the CDR3 reads TGTGCCAGCAGCGAAGCGGGGGCGGATTACGAGCAGTACTTC.

This chain uses TRBV5-1 with TRBJ1-3; D uncertain. The CDR3 is made up of 15 amino acids. Trimming left V 4 bases short and J 8 bases short, with 19 bases between. The germline V gene encodes CDR1 SGHRS and CDR2 YFSETQ. CDR3 nucleotide sequence: TGCGCCAGCAGCCGGACGGACTACCAGAGGGACACCATATATTTT. It is translated as CASSRTDYQRDTIYF.

This clonotype showed up just a few times. The chain combines TRBV29-1 with TRBJ2-3, with D uncertain. The CDR3 sequence is 14 residues long. Trimming took 1 base from V and 1 from J, leaving 9 bases between them. Germline assignment: CDR1 SQVTM and CDR2 ANQGSEA. Here the CDR3 reads CSVEGTERTDTQYF. DNA for the CDR3: TGCAGCGTTGAAGGGACGGAACGCACAGATACGCAGTATTTT.

This clonotype was seen many times. The V and J genes are TRBV10-3 and TRBJ2-6; maybe TRBD1 (6 bases). The CDR3 loop spans 18 amino acids. Trimming shortened V by 2 bases and J by 0 bases, and 14 bases separated the two germline ends. From germline, CDR1 is ENHRY and CDR2 SYGVKD. The CDR3 region is CAISESETGPSGANVLTF. The CDR3 nucleotides are TGTGCCATCAGTGAGAGCGAGACAGGACCCTCTGGGGCCAACGTCCTGACTTTC.

The table lists this clonotype with a count of one. V is TRBV7-8 and J is TRBJ2-5; D possibly corresponds to TRBD2 (7 bases). Trimming took off 3 bases at V and 2 bases at J, with 13 bases between the two ends. The CDR3 is 15 amino acids. Per germline, CDR1 SGHVS and CDR2 FQNEAQ. CDR3 bases: TGTGCCAGCAGCTTCCGGGGGGCTGGTCAAGAGACCCAGTACTTC. It translates to CASSFRGAGQETQYF.

Here the CDR3 reads CASSPGTGNNYGYTF. CDR3 sequence (DNA): TGTGCCAGCAGCCCTGGGACAGGGAATAACTATGGCTACACCTTC. The chain joins TRBV7-2 to TRBJ1-2, with TRBD1 matching 9 bases. The CDR3 is made up of 15 amino acids. V lost 5 bases to trimming and J lost 1 base; unmatched junction nucleotides: 5. In germline, CDR1 is SGHTA, CDR2 FQGNSA. The full variable domain, in which reference TRBV7-2 and TRBJ1-2 provide the parts outside the CDR3, is GAGVSQSPSNKVTEKGKDVELRCDPISGHTALYWYRQSLGQGLEFLIYFQGNSAPDKSGLPSDRFSAERTGGSVSTLTIQRTQQEDSAVYLCASSPGTGNNYGYTFGSGTRLTVV.

This clonotype was seen a few times. The rearrangement joins TRBV6-2 or TRBV6-3 to TRBJ2-7; TRBD2 is a possible D gene (6 bases). The CDR3 runs to 15 residues. V dropped 5 bases and J dropped 5 bases, with 19 bases sitting between them. Germline V gives CDR1 MNHEY, CDR2 SVGEGT. The chain's CDR3 is CASSPWRPGEDEQYF. The CDR3 nucleotides are TGTGCCAGCAGTCCCTGGCGGCCGGGGGAGGACGAGCAGTACTTC.

This clonotype was detected a few times. The chain combines TRBV5-1 with TRBJ1-1; D is unresolved. From germline, CDR1 is SGHRS and CDR2 YFSETQ. V was cut by 1 base and J by 3 bases, with 13 bases left in between. This CDR3 has 15 amino acids. CDR3 sequence (DNA): TGCGCCAGCAGCTTGTTAGGGCCATGGGACACTGAAGCTTTCTTT. Translation gives CASSLLGPWDTEAFF.

This clonotype was found many times. The V call is TRBV28, the J call TRBJ2-7; D may match TRBD1 or TRBD2 (6 bases each). V gave up 10 bases and J gave up 4 bases, with 17 bases separating them. Germline CDR1 reads MDHEN; CDR2 reads SYDVKM. This CDR3 has 13 amino acids. The CDR3 coding sequence is TGTGCCACCCGGCCCGGGGGCGTATACGAGCAGTACTTC. It codes for CATRPGGVYEQYF.

This clonotype was seen only a few times. This sequence joins TRBV18 and TRBJ2-5; D call uncertain. V lost 0 bases and J 4 bases, leaving 9 bases between the germline ends. Per the germline V gene, CDR1 is KGHSH and CDR2 is LQKENI. The CDR3 loop spans 14 amino acids. The CDR3 is CASSPPGTPETQYF. The CDR3 coding sequence is TGTGCCAGCTCACCACCGGGTACGCCAGAGACCCAGTACTTC.